This TCR beta chain originates from a study of PD-1 blockade in classical Hodgkin lymphoma. After autologous stem cell transplantation all patients relapsed, and prior brentuximab vedotin exposure differed between cohorts. Thawed PBMCs were the source of CD4+ T cells, purified by magnetic negative selection. Libraries were prepared by immunoSEQ multiplex PCR; TCRdb keeps only in-frame clonotypes and omits some of them. Of 25,000 to 30,000 clones listed, about 74% were seen once; the top ten hold less than 3%. The origin of this receptor is a human donor with classical Hodgkin lymphoma. Sequenced here: CD4+ T cells from blood, sampled at baseline.

CDR3 amino acids: CSVGTASSRTEAFF. In nucleotides, the CDR3 is TGCAGCGTGGGGACGGCGAGTTCGCGTACTGAAGCTTTCTTT. The chain couples TRBV29-1 to TRBJ1-1, with D perhaps TRBD1 (5 bases). The germline V gene has CDR1 SQVTM and CDR2 ANQGSEA. CDR3 length: 14 amino acids. Trimming left V 6 bases short and J 5 bases short, with 19 bases between.